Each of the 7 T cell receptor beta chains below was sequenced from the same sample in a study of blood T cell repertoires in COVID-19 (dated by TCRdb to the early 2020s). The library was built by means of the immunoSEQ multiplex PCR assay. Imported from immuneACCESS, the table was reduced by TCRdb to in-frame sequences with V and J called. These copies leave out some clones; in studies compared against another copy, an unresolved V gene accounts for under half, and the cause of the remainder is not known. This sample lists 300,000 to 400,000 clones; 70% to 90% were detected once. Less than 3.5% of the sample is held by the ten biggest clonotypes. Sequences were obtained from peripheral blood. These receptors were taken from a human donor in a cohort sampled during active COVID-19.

The CDR3 DNA reads as TGTGCCAGTAGCGGGACAGGGGTTAATAGCAATCAGCCCCAGCATTTT. Translating gives CASSGTGVNSNQPQHF. The chain couples TRBV19 to TRBJ1-5; 10 bases are a match to TRBD1. Germline V CDR1 and CDR2: LNHDA, SQIVND (reference sequence). The CDR3 sequence is 16 residues long. Losses at the gene ends were 6 bases for V and 0 bases for J; bases not matched to a gene: 5.

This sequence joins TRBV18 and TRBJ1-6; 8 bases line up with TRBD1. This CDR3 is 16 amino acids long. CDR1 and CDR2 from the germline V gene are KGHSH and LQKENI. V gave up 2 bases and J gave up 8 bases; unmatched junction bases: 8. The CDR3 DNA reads TGTGCCAGCTCACCAATGACAGGGGCGAGGGATTCACCCCTCCACTTT. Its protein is CASSPMTGARDSPLHF. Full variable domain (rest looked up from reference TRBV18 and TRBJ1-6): NAGVMQNPRHLVRRRGQEARLRCSPMKGHSHVYWYRQLPEEGLKFMVYLQKENIIDESGMPKERFSAEFPKEGPSILRIQQVVRGDSAAYFCASSPMTGARDSPLHFGNGTRLTVT.

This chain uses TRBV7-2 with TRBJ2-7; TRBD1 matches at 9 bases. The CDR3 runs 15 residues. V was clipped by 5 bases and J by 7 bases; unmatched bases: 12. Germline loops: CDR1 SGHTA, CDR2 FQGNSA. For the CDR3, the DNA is TGTGCCAGCAGCCGCGAGCGGACAGGGGTTGGGGAGCAGTACTTC. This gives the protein CASSRERTGVGEQYF.

CDR3 residues: CASSLALQNTGELFF. The CDR3 coding sequence is TGCGCCAGCAGCTTGGCCTTACAAAACACCGGGGAGCTGTTTTTT. The gene calls are TRBV5-1 and TRBJ2-2; no clear D gene. The CDR3 loop spans 15 amino acids. Germline CDR1 SGHRS, CDR2 YFSETQ. V shed 0 bases and J shed 2 bases, with 8 bases lying between them.

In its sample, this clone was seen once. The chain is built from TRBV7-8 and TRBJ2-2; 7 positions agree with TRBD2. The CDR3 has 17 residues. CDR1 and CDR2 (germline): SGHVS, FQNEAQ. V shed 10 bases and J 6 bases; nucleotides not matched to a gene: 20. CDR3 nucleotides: TGTGCCACGCCATCCCCGTGGGGGGGGAGGGCCTCCGGGGAGCTGTTTTTT. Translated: CATPSPWGGRASGELFF.

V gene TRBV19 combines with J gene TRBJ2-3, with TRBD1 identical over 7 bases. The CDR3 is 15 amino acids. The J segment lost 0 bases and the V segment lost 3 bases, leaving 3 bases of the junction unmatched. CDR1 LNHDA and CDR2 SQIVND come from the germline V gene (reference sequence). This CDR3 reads CASSIDRASTDTQYF. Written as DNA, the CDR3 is TGTGCCAGTAGTATCGACAGGGCGAGCACAGATACGCAGTATTTT.

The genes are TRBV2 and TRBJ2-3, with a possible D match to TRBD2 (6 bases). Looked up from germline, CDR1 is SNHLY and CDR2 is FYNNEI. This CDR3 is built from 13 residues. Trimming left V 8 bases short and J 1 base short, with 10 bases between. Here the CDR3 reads CASGREGTDTQYF. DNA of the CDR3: TGTGCCAGCGGCAGGGAGGGCACAGATACGCAGTATTTT.